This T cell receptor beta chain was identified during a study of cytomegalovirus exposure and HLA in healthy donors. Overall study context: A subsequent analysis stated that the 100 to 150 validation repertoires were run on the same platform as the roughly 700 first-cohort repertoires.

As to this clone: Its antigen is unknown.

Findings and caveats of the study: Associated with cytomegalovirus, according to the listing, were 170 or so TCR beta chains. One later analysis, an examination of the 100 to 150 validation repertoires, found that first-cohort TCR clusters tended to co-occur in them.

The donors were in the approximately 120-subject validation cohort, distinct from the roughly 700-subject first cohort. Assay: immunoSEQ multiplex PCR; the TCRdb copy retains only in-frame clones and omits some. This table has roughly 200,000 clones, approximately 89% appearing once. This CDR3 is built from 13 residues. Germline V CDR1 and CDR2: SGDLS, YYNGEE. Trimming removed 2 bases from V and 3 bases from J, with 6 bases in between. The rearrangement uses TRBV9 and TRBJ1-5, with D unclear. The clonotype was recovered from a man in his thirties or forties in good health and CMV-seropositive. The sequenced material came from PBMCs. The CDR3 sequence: CASSVADNQPQHF. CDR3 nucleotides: TGTGCCAGCAGCGTGGCAGACAATCAGCCCCAGCATTTT.